The rows below give T cell receptor beta chains drawn from one sample of a study of CD8 T cells in ankylosing spondylitis. TCRdb itself ran the 5' RACE reads through MiXCR, one entry per CDR3 protein. Seen here are 200,000 to 300,000 distinct CDR3 sequences, roughly 32% observed once, and the top ten hold 4% to 5.5%. Sequenced input: blood, either unsorted or a sorted T cell fraction (not recorded which). The receptor set was obtained from a male donor with ankylosing spondylitis or in good health (not recorded which). CDR3s include the opening cysteine and the closing phenylalanine or tryptophan. Fields, in order: CDR3 DNA, CDR3 protein, clone size, D gene, V gene, J gene. The D gene is left open where the match is weak. A clone size is listed for some rows: how often the clone was seen (once, few, many), or a class if it is expanded.

TGTGCCAGCAGTCTAACAGCCACCGTGGGGGAAAAACTGTTTTTT	CASSLTATVGEKLFF	once	.	TRBV27	TRBJ1-4
TGTGCCAGCAGTTTTGGGACTAGCGGGTTCACCGGGGAGCTGTTTTTT	CASSFGTSGFTGELFF	.	TRBD2	TRBV12-3/TRBV12-4	TRBJ2-2
TGCAGTGCCCGGGGACAGGGGGCTCTCTACGAGCAGTACTTC	CSARGQGALYEQYF	few	TRBD1	TRBV20-1	TRBJ2-7
TGCAGTGCGTCGACGGCCCGCGAGCAGTACTTC	CSASTAREQYF	few	.	TRBV20-1	TRBJ2-7
TGTGCCAGCAGTCTACTCGGGAAGATGGGGAATGGCTACACCTTC	CASSLLGKMGNGYTF	few	.	TRBV12-3/TRBV12-4	TRBJ1-2
TGTGCCAGCAGTGCGCGACTAGCGGGGGGACCAGATACGCAGTATTTT	CASSARLAGGPDTQYF	few	TRBD2	TRBV6-4	TRBJ2-3
TGCAGTGCTAGCTTCGGCATCACAGATACGCAGTATTTT	CSASFGITDTQYF	few	.	TRBV20-1	TRBJ2-3
TGTGCCAGCAGTTTAGGGGGGACAGGTCCCTATGGCTACACCTTC	CASSLGGTGPYGYTF	.	TRBD1	TRBV28	TRBJ1-2
TGTGCCAGCAGAGGAGACGCGGCGCAGCAGTACTTC	CASRGDAAQQYF	few	.	TRBV27	TRBJ2-7
TGTGCCTGGAGTCCCCTATCCTACGAGCAGTACTTC	CAWSPLSYEQYF	.	.	TRBV30	TRBJ2-7
TGTGCCAGCAGTGCCCGACTAGCGGGGTCCCTCGAGCAGTACTTC	CASSARLAGSLEQYF	.	TRBD2	TRBV28	TRBJ2-7
TGCAGTGCTAGATCCCCGGGGCGGATGGAGACCCAGTACTTC	CSARSPGRMETQYF	few	.	TRBV20-1	TRBJ2-5
TGCAGTGCTAGAGATCTACGGCGGCCGGGGGAGCTGTTTTTT	CSARDLRRPGELFF	.	.	TRBV20-1	TRBJ2-2
TGCGCCAGCAGCCCAGTAGCGGGGGCCGACTACGAGCAGTACTTC	CASSPVAGADYEQYF	few	TRBD2	TRBV4-1	TRBJ2-7
TGCAGCGCCCTGACAGGGTTCGAAAAACTGTTTTTT	CSALTGFEKLFF	.	TRBD1	TRBV29-1	TRBJ1-4
TGCAGTGCGGCGGGACAGGGTAGAGACGAGCAGTACTTC	CSAAGQGRDEQYF	.	TRBD1	TRBV20-1	TRBJ2-7
TGCAGCGTTGTGGGGGTAGACACTGAAGCTTTCTTT	CSVVGVDTEAFF	.	.	TRBV29-1	TRBJ1-1
TGCAGCGTCGCGACTAGCGGCACAGATACGCAGTATTTT	CSVATSGTDTQYF	few	TRBD2	TRBV20-1	TRBJ2-3
TGTGCCAGCAGGAGGATGCTGGACGTCGGGGAGCTGTTTTTT	CASRRMLDVGELFF	.	.	TRBV12-3/TRBV12-4	TRBJ2-2
TGTGCCAGCAGCCAAGATGGGGGCCGGGCAGATACGCAGTATTTT	CASSQDGGRADTQYF	.	.	TRBV3-1	TRBJ2-3
TGCGCCAGCAGCTTGGGACACCTCGGGAATGAGCAGTTCTTC	CASSLGHLGNEQFF	few	.	TRBV5-1	TRBJ2-1
TGTGCCAGCAGCGAGGGATGGACCTACGAGCAGTACTTC	CASSEGWTYEQYF	few	.	TRBV5-6	TRBJ2-7
TGTGCCAGCAGGGGGACAGGGGGCAACTATGGCTACACCTTC	CASRGTGGNYGYTF	.	TRBD1	TRBV12-3/TRBV12-4	TRBJ1-2
TGTGCCAGCAGCCACGGTCTAGCGGGTGCAGATACGCAGTATTTT	CASSHGLAGADTQYF	.	TRBD2	TRBV4-2	TRBJ2-3
TGTGCCAGCAGTGTAGGGACAGGGGCCACAGATACGCAGTATTTT	CASSVGTGATDTQYF	.	TRBD1	TRBV6-1	TRBJ2-3
TGCAGCGGGCTCGGGGGGTTGGACGAGCAGTACTTC	CSGLGGLDEQYF	many	TRBD2	TRBV29-1	TRBJ2-7
TGTGCCAGCAGATCTCGGACAGGCTCCTACGAGCAGTACTTC	CASRSRTGSYEQYF	.	TRBD1	TRBV12-3/TRBV12-4	TRBJ2-7
TGTGCCAGCGATCCCGACAGGGCTAGCTCCTACGAGCAGTACTTC	CASDPDRASSYEQYF	.	TRBD1	TRBV6-1	TRBJ2-7
TGTGCCAGTAGTATCAGGATCTACAATGAGCAGTTCTTC	CASSIRIYNEQFF	.	.	TRBV19	TRBJ2-1
TGTGCCAGCAGCTGGGGGAGGGCAAGCTCCTACGAGCAGTACTTC	CASSWGRASSYEQYF	.	TRBD2	TRBV12-3/TRBV12-4	TRBJ2-7
TGTGCCATCAGTGAGTCAGATGCGGGGGGCGCCTACAATGAGCAGTTCTTC	CAISESDAGGAYNEQFF	many	TRBD2	TRBV10-3	TRBJ2-1
TGTGCCAGCAGTTTTTGGGTTTTTGATACTGAAGCTTTCTTT	CASSFWVFDTEAFF	.	.	TRBV12-3/TRBV12-4	TRBJ1-1
TGTGCCAGCAGCAATGGACGTTACGGAGAGACCCAGTACTTC	CASSNGRYGETQYF	few	.	TRBV7-2	TRBJ2-5
TGTGCCAGCAGCTTATCAGGGGGCTATGGCTACACCTTC	CASSLSGGYGYTF	.	TRBD1	TRBV5-6	TRBJ1-2
TGTGCCAGCAGTTTGGGACCGTACGCTTATGGCTACACCTTC	CASSLGPYAYGYTF	.	.	TRBV12-3/TRBV12-4	TRBJ1-2
TGCGCCAGCAGCGTGGGGAACAATGAGCAGTTCTTC	CASSVGNNEQFF	.	.	TRBV5-1	TRBJ2-1
TGCAGTGCTAGACCCGGGGCTAGCGGTGCAGATACGCAGTATTTT	CSARPGASGADTQYF	many	TRBD2	TRBV20-1	TRBJ2-3
TGCAGTGCTAGTCGGCAGGGGTTGACCACCGGGGAGCTGTTTTTT	CSASRQGLTTGELFF	.	.	TRBV20-1	TRBJ2-2
TGTGCCAGCACCCTGAGGGGACTGACTTACCTAAATTCACCCCTCCACTTT	CASTLRGLTYLNSPLHF	many	.	TRBV6-1	TRBJ1-6
TGTGCCAGCAGCCAGGTAGCGAACGAGCAGTACTTC	CASSQVANEQYF	.	.	TRBV3-1	TRBJ2-7
TGTGCCAGCAGACCCGGGACAGGGCTAATCGGGGAGCTGTTTTTT	CASRPGTGLIGELFF	.	TRBD1	TRBV7-2	TRBJ2-2
TGTGCCAGCAGCTTAGGAGGGGTTCGGGATACGCAGTATTTT	CASSLGGVRDTQYF	.	.	TRBV7-7	TRBJ2-3
TGTGCCAGCAGTTCCCCCGAGGGGTCTAGCAATCAGCCCCAGCATTTT	CASSSPEGSSNQPQHF	few	.	TRBV27	TRBJ1-5
TGCAGTGCTAGAGATTCAGGCAAAAGCTCCTACGAGCAGTACTTC	CSARDSGKSSYEQYF	few	.	TRBV20-1	TRBJ2-7
TGTGCCAGCAGTTACTCCGGCGGGGGGGCAAATACGCAGTATTTT	CASSYSGGGANTQYF	.	TRBD2	TRBV6-5	TRBJ2-3
TGTGCCATCAGTGAGCCGACAGGACAATACTCCTACAATGAGCAGTTCTTC	CAISEPTGQYSYNEQFF	few	.	TRBV10-3	TRBJ2-1
TGTGCCACCCACGCAGGGGAGGGGGTCTATGGCTACACCTTC	CATHAGEGVYGYTF	.	.	TRBV10-3	TRBJ1-2
TGTGCCAGCAGTTCCTGGGACAGAGATCACAATGAGCAGTTCTTC	CASSSWDRDHNEQFF	.	TRBD1	TRBV12-3/TRBV12-4	TRBJ2-1
TGTGCCAGCAGCTCGCAAATTCGGACCCTCGAGGATGAGCAGTTCTTC	CASSSQIRTLEDEQFF	.	.	TRBV7-2	TRBJ2-1
TGTGCCAGCAGTTATATGGGACAGGCCTACGAGCAGTACTTC	CASSYMGQAYEQYF	.	TRBD1	TRBV6-5	TRBJ2-7
TGTGCCAGCAGCCCGGGGTTAGTGGCCACCGGGGAGCTGTTTTTT	CASSPGLVATGELFF	.	.	TRBV7-3	TRBJ2-2
TGTGCCACCGAGGGGGAGTACAATGAGCAGTTCTTC	CATEGEYNEQFF	.	.	TRBV7-9	TRBJ2-1
TGCAGTGCTAGCGGGACAGGCGGACAAGAGACCCAGTACTTC	CSASGTGGQETQYF	.	TRBD1	TRBV20-1	TRBJ2-5
TGTGCCAGCAGCTACCCCGAGCAAGCGGGGTCCTACGAGCAGTACTTC	CASSYPEQAGSYEQYF	.	TRBD2	TRBV12-3/TRBV12-4	TRBJ2-7
TGTGCCAGCAGCTTAGGACACTCCTATGGCTACACCTTC	CASSLGHSYGYTF	few	.	TRBV7-9	TRBJ1-2
TGCAGTGCTGCCCAGTCAGATACGCAGTATTTT	CSAAQSDTQYF	few	.	TRBV20-1	TRBJ2-3
TGTGCCAGCAGTGGAGACGGAAACTCTGGGGCCAACGTCCTGACTTTC	CASSGDGNSGANVLTF	.	.	TRBV6-1	TRBJ2-6
TGCGCCAGCAGCTTGACTACGGAGACCCAGTACTTC	CASSLTTETQYF	.	.	TRBV5-1	TRBJ2-5
TGCAGTACTCTGACAGGCCAAGTTATCCAGACCCAGTACTTC	CSTLTGQVIQTQYF	.	.	TRBV20-1	TRBJ2-5
TGTGCCAGCAGTCAAGACAGGGGGAAAAACATTCAGTACTTC	CASSQDRGKNIQYF	.	TRBD1	TRBV6-1	TRBJ2-4